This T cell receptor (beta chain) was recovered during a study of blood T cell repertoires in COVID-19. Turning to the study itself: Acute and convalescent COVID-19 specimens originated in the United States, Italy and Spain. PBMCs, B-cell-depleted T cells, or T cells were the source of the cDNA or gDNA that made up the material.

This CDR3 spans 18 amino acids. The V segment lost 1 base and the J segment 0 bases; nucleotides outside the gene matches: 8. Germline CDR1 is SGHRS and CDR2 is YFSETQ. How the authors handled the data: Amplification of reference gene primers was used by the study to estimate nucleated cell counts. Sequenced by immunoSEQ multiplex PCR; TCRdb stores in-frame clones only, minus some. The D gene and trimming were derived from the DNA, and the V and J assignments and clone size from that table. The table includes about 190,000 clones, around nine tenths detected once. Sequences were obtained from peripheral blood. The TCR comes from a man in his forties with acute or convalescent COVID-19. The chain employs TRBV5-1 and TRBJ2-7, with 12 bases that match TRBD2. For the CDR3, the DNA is TGCGCCAGCAGCTTGCCCCTAGCGGGGGGGAAAGGCTCCTACGAGCAGTACTTC. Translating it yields CASSLPLAGGKGSYEQYF. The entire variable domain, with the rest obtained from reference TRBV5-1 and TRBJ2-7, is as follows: KAGVTQTPRYLIKTRGQQVTLSCSPISGHRSVSWYQQTPGQGLQFLFEYFSETQRNKGNFPGRFSGRQFSNSRSEMNVSTLELGDSALYLCASSLPLAGGKGSYEQYFGPGTRLTVT.